These 30 T cell receptor beta chains originate from one sample sequenced in a study of cytomegalovirus exposure and HLA in healthy donors. Some clones are missing from TCRdb's copy, which holds only in-frame ones; the method was immunoSEQ multiplex PCR. The table lists 220,000 or so clones, 75% to 90% of them singletons, with over 12% in the top ten. The sample was PBMCs. These receptors all come from a young woman in good health and CMV-seropositive.

This rearrangement joins TRBV18 to TRBJ2-5, with TRBD1 matching 7 bases. From germline, CDR1 is KGHSH and CDR2 LQKENI. The CDR3 has 14 residues. Germline trimming cut 2 bases from V and 1 base from J; bases unmatched to any gene: 1. The CDR3 DNA follows: TGTGCCAGCTCACCAGGGACAGCCCAAGAGACCCAGTACTTC. It is translated as CASSPGTAQETQYF.

Only a few counts were recorded for this clone. The chain joins TRBV9 to TRBJ2-3, with unresolved D. This CDR3 has 14 residues. CDR1 and CDR2 (germline): SGDLS, YYNGEE. V shed 0 bases and J shed 3 bases, with 8 bases lying between them. CDR3 region: CASSVGPATDTQYF. In DNA form, the CDR3 reads TGTGCCAGCAGCGTAGGACCAGCGACAGATACGCAGTATTTT.

This rearrangement joins TRBV30 to TRBJ2-2; 8 nucleotides line up with TRBD1. Germline CDR1 GTSNPN, CDR2 SVGIG (reference sequence). The CDR3 consists of 15 residues. The V segment lost 3 bases and the J segment 4 bases; nucleotides outside the gene matches: 7. CDR3 bases: TGTGCCTGGAGAGATTTCAGGGGGCTCACCGGGGAGCTGTTTTTT. Protein product: CAWRDFRGLTGELFF.

The count of this clone is one. The rearrangement joins TRBV7-9 to TRBJ2-7; D possibly corresponds to TRBD1 (5 bases). The CDR3 totals 12 residues. V lost 3 bases to trimming and J lost 5 bases, with 8 bases between them. Germline V CDR1 and CDR2: SEHNR, FQNEAQ (reference sequence). The CDR3 reads CASSFQGNEQYF. In DNA form, the CDR3 reads TGTGCCAGCAGCTTCCAGGGAAACGAGCAGTACTTC. Complete variable domain (other parts from reference TRBV7-9 and TRBJ2-7): DTGVSQNPRHKITKRGQNVTFRCDPISEHNRLYWYRQTLGQGPEFLTYFQNEAQLEKSRLLSDRFSAERPKGSFSTLEIQRTEQGDSAMYLCASSFQGNEQYFGPGTRLTVT.

The V call is TRBV6-1, the J call TRBJ1-5; no definite D call. CDR1 MNHNS and CDR2 SASEGT come from the germline V gene. V was pared by 3 bases and J by 3 bases, with 3 bases between. CDR3 length: 12 amino acids. The CDR3 nucleotides read TGTGCCAGCAGTGATACCAATCAGCCCCAGCATTTT. The encoded protein is CASSDTNQPQHF.

With respect to this clone: The same CDR3 is also encoded by other DNA sequences in this sample. The V gene is TRBV6-5, the J gene TRBJ2-3; D remains unclear. Between the trimmed V and J ends, which lost 2 bases and 1 base, there was a span of 10 bases. This CDR3 has 15 amino acids. Germline CDR1 MNHEY, CDR2 SVGAGI. CDR3 in amino acids: CASSYRATRTDTQYF. DNA of the CDR3: TGTGCCAGCAGTTACCGAGCGACCCGCACAGATACGCAGTATTTT.

V and J are TRBV11-2 and TRBJ2-1; 8 bases map to TRBD2. The germline V gene has CDR1 SGHAT and CDR2 FQNNGV. V was clipped by 4 bases and J by 6 bases; unmatched bases: 11. The CDR3 has 16 residues. For the CDR3, the DNA is TGTGCCAGCAGCTCCCGTTCCGGGACTAGAGGCAATGAGCAGTTCTTC. As protein: CASSSRSGTRGNEQFF.

V usage is TRBV7-9 and J usage is TRBJ1-1; 7 positions agree with TRBD1. This CDR3 is built from 14 residues. Trimming removed 3 bases from V and 4 bases from J; junction bases left unmatched: 5. Germline CDR1 reads SEHNR; CDR2 reads FQNEAQ (reference sequence). The CDR3 nucleotides read TGTGCCAGCAGCTTCCAGGGGGTGGGCACTGAAGCTTTCTTT. It is translated as CASSFQGVGTEAFF.

V gene TRBV13 combines with J gene TRBJ1-2, with D uncertain. The CDR3 covers 11 residues. Looked up from germline, CDR1 is PRHDT and CDR2 is FYEKMQ (reference sequence). V shed 2 bases and J shed 6 bases, with 4 bases lying between them. The CDR3 loop reads CASSLRHGYTF. DNA of the CDR3: TGTGCCAGCAGCTTAAGGCATGGCTACACCTTC.

The chain employs TRBV6-5 and TRBJ1-2; 8 nucleotides align to TRBD1. The CDR3 consists of 13 residues. Germline V gene lookup returns CDR1 MNHEY and CDR2 SVGAGI. The V gene end was trimmed by 6 bases and the J gene end by 4 bases; junction bases not matched to a gene: 4. The CDR3 protein is CASSPGGGYGYTF. For the CDR3, the DNA is TGTGCCAGCAGCCCAGGGGGCGGCTATGGCTACACCTTC.

The chain carries TRBV11-3 and TRBJ2-3; TRBD2 aligns across 12 bases. CDR3 length: 14 residues. Looked up from germline, CDR1 is SGHNT and CDR2 is YENEEA. J was trimmed by 7 bases and V by 3 bases; bases with no gene match: 2. The CDR3 nucleotides read TGTGCCAGCAGCTTCCGGACTAGCGGGAATACGCAGTATTTT. It specifies CASSFRTSGNTQYF.

The gene calls are TRBV4-2 and TRBJ2-7, with 12 nucleotides matching TRBD1. The CDR3 has 17 residues. CDR1 LGHNA and CDR2 YNFKEQ come from the germline V gene. Germline trimming cut 1 base from V and 7 bases from J; bases unmatched to any gene: 11. The CDR3 region has the DNA TGTGCCAGCAGCCAAGCCGCCCGGGGACAGGGGGCGGGGGAGCAGTACTTC. Protein sequence: CASSQAARGQGAGEQYF.

J is TRBJ2-3 and V is TRBV9; 7 bases map to TRBD2. CDR3 size: 14 residues. J lost 5 bases, V lost 4 bases, and 7 bases had no gene match. Looked up from germline, CDR1 is SGDLS and CDR2 is YYNGEE. The CDR3 bases are TGTGCCAGCAGCCTGCCGGGACTACGAGATACGCAGTATTTT. Its translation is CASSLPGLRDTQYF.

The rearrangement links TRBV6-1 to TRBJ2-5; weak D call: TRBD2 (6 bases). Trimming took off 6 bases at V and 5 bases at J, with 16 bases between the two ends. This CDR3 spans 14 amino acids. The germline V gene has CDR1 MNHNS and CDR2 SASEGT. CDR3: CASSARGWAETQYF. CDR3 nucleotide sequence: TGTGCCAGCAGCGCGCGGGGCTGGGCGGAGACCCAGTACTTC.

J is TRBJ2-2 and V is TRBV28, with a tentative D call TRBD2 (6 bases). V dropped 5 bases and J dropped 10 bases, with 11 bases sitting between them. Per germline, CDR1 MDHEN and CDR2 SYDVKM. The CDR3 contains 12 residues. In DNA form, the CDR3 reads TGTGCCAGCAGTAGTTCTAGCGTGGAGCTGTTTTTT. This sequence encodes CASSSSSVELFF. The complete variable domain, with remaining parts taken from reference TRBV28 and TRBJ2-2, reads DVKVTQSSRYLVKRTGEKVFLECVQDMDHENMFWYRQDPGLGLRLIYFSYDVKMKEKGDIPEGYSVSREKKERFSLILESASTNQTSMYLCASSSSSVELFFGEGSRLTVL.

The chain employs TRBV6-5 and TRBJ1-1; TRBD1 might be the D (5 bases). Germline V lookup: CDR1 MNHEY, CDR2 SVGAGI. This CDR3 is 15 amino acids long. Trimming removed 6 bases from V and 11 bases from J, with 25 bases in between. Here the CDR3 DNA reads TGTGCCAGCAGGCCAGGGTTCCGCGGGATGGTGGGGGCTTTCTTT. Translating gives CASRPGFRGMVGAFF.

The chain is built from TRBV2 and TRBJ2-5; 7 bases fit TRBD2. Germline lookup yields CDR1 SNHLY and CDR2 FYNNEI. The CDR3 loop spans 13 amino acids. The V segment lost 4 bases and the J segment 6 bases; nucleotides outside the gene matches: 5. As DNA, the CDR3 is TGTGCCAGCAGTGTAGAGGGAGGGAAGACCCAGTACTTC. This gives the protein CASSVEGGKTQYF. The full variable domain, completed using reference TRBV2 and TRBJ2-5, is EPEVTQTPSHQVTQMGQEVILRCVPISNHLYFYWYRQILGQKVEFLVSFYNNEISEKSEIFDDQFSVERPDGSNFTLKIRSTKLEDSAMYFCASSVEGGKTQYFGPGTRLLVL.

This rearrangement joins TRBV6-6 to TRBJ2-7; TRBD1 matches at 9 bases. CDR3 size: 15 residues. CDR1 MNHNY and CDR2 SVGAGI come from the germline V gene (reference sequence). After removal of 5 bases from V and 2 bases from J, the junction contained 7 bases not matched to a gene. DNA of the CDR3: TGTGCCAGCAGTCCCGGGACAGGGAATACCTACGAGCAGTACTTC. Translation: CASSPGTGNTYEQYF.

This clone came up once. The chain couples TRBV5-6 to TRBJ2-1; D ambiguous. V was shortened by 6 bases and J by 5 bases, with 9 bases between the two germline ends. Germline V gene data show CDR1 as SGHDT and CDR2 as YYEEEE. This CDR3 spans 12 amino acids. The CDR3 is CASTLTNNEQFF. CDR3 sequence (DNA): TGTGCCAGCACCCTGACGAACAATGAGCAGTTCTTC.

V usage is TRBV18 and J usage is TRBJ2-1; perhaps D is TRBD1 or TRBD2 (6 bases each). Germline lookup yields CDR1 KGHSH and CDR2 LQKENI. The V end lost 1 base, the J end lost 15 bases, and 19 bases lay between the germline ends. There are 14 residues in the CDR3. CDR3 amino acids: CASSPLAEGGNMFF. The CDR3 DNA follows: TGTGCCAGCTCACCACTCGCGGAGGGGGGTAACATGTTCTTC. Filled out from reference TRBV18 and TRBJ2-1, the complete variable domain reads NAGVMQNPRHLVRRRGQEARLRCSPMKGHSHVYWYRQLPEEGLKFMVYLQKENIIDESGMPKERFSAEFPKEGPSILRIQQVVRGDSAAYFCASSPLAEGGNMFFGPGTRLTVL.

The genes are TRBV7-8 and TRBJ2-5; D might be TRBD1 (5 bases). The CDR3 loop spans 17 amino acids. Looked up from germline, CDR1 is SGHVS and CDR2 is FQNEAQ. Trimming took 5 bases from V and 5 from J, leaving 24 bases between them. The DNA for the CDR3 is TGTGCCAGCAGCCCCAGTCGGTGGGGCTTGGGGCAGGAGACCCAGTACTTC. Protein sequence: CASSPSRWGLGQETQYF.

This rearrangement joins TRBV6-1 to TRBJ1-1; TRBD1 is a possible D gene (5 bases). The CDR3 spans 13 residues. CDR1 and CDR2 from the germline V gene are MNHNS and SASEGT. Trimming took 7 bases from V and 4 from J, leaving 13 bases between them. In nucleotides, the CDR3 is TGTGCCAGCAAACGACAGATTGGCACTGAAGCTTTCTTT. This sequence encodes CASKRQIGTEAFF.

The rearrangement links TRBV9 to TRBJ2-4; D is undetermined. CDR1 is SGDLS and CDR2 is YYNGEE in the germline V gene. Trimming pared 0 bases from V and 8 bases from J, leaving 9 bases between. The CDR3 is made up of 13 amino acids. This CDR3 reads CASSVASRDIQYF. For the CDR3, the DNA is TGTGCCAGCAGCGTAGCGAGTAGGGACATTCAGTACTTC. Full variable domain (rest looked up from reference TRBV9 and TRBJ2-4): DSGVTQTPKHLITATGQRVTLRCSPRSGDLSVYWYQQSLDQGLQFLIQYYNGEERAKGNILERFSAQQFPDLHSELNLSSLELGDSALYFCASSVASRDIQYFGAGTRLSVL.

The V and J genes are TRBV27 and TRBJ2-3; TRBD2 matches at 8 bases. Germline CDR1 reads MNHEY; CDR2 reads SMNVEV (reference sequence). The CDR3 spans 13 residues. V lost 10 bases, J lost 4 bases, and 7 bases stayed unmatched. The CDR3 coding sequence is TGTGCCATCGGGGGGGGGTACGCAGATACGCAGTATTTT. Its translation is CAIGGGYADTQYF.

The J gene is TRBJ2-7, the V gene TRBV6-5; 8 bases align to TRBD1. The CDR3 has 12 amino acids. CDR1 is MNHEY and CDR2 is SVGAGI in the germline V gene. J lost 6 bases, V lost 8 bases, and 6 bases had no gene match. CDR3 in amino acids: CASGTGGREQYF. Here the CDR3 DNA reads TGTGCCAGCGGGACAGGCGGTCGCGAGCAGTACTTC.

The chain combines TRBV29-1 with TRBJ2-1; TRBD2 agrees at 12 bases. This CDR3 has 16 residues. Unmatched junction bases numbered 6, after V lost 6 bases and J lost 0 bases. CDR1 and CDR2 (germline): SQVTM, ANQGSEA. The CDR3 reads CSVTGLAGSSYNEQFF. The DNA for the CDR3 is TGCAGCGTGACGGGACTAGCGGGTAGCTCCTACAATGAGCAGTTCTTC.

Only a few counts were recorded for this clone. J is TRBJ1-2 and V is TRBV30; unclear D gene. The CDR3 covers 15 residues. The germline gives CDR1 GTSNPN, CDR2 SVGIG (reference sequence). Between the trimmed V and J ends, which lost 1 base and 4 bases, there was a span of 16 bases. The CDR3 region is CAWSAHLMASYGYTF. CDR3 nucleotide sequence: TGTGCCTGGAGTGCCCACCTGATGGCCTCCTATGGCTACACCTTC.

As to this clone: At one of its ends the junction is not consistent with the germline gene, which may arise from a read error. This chain joins TRBV29-1 and TRBJ2-1; 9 positions agree with TRBD1. The CDR3 has 11 amino acids. Germline V gene sequence: CDR1 SQVTM, CDR2 ANQGSEA. The CDR3 region is CSVKNRDRAIF. The CDR3, as DNA: TGCAGCGTGAAAAACCGGGACAGGGCTATCTTC.

V and J are TRBV9 and TRBJ1-1; D is unresolved. CDR3 length: 15 amino acids. Germline assignment: CDR1 SGDLS and CDR2 YYNGEE. The V and J ends lost 0 bases and 4 bases respectively, with 13 bases between them. DNA for the CDR3: TGTGCCAGCAGCGTAGGTAGAACGGGCGTCACTGAAGCTTTCTTT. It specifies CASSVGRTGVTEAFF.

The V gene is TRBV10-2, the J gene TRBJ1-1, with D possibly TRBD1 on 5 matching bases. Germline V gene data show CDR1 as WSHSY and CDR2 as SAAADI. The CDR3 sequence is 14 residues long. With 6 bases removed from V and 0 bases from J, the gap between germline ends came to 11 bases. The CDR3 sequence is CASSKTELNTEAFF. CDR3 coding DNA: TGCGCCAGCAGCAAGACAGAATTGAACACTGAAGCTTTCTTT.